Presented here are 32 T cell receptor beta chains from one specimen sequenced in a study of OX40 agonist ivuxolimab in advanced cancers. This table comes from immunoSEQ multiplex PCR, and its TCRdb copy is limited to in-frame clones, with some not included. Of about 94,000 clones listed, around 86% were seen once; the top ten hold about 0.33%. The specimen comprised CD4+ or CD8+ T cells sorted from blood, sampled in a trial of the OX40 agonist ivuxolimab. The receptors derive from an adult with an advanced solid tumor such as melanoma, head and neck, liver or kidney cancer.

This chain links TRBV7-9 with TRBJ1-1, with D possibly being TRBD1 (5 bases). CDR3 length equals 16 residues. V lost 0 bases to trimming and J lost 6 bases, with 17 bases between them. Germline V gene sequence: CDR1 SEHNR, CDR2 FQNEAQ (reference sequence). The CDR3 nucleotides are TGTGCCAGCAGCTTAGCCTCGGGGGTCGGGGGGGCTGAAGCTTTCTTT. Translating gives CASSLASGVGGAEAFF.

CDR3 bases: TGTGCCAGCAGCTTGTTCAGGACAGGCCCCTACTATGGCTACACCTTC. This sequence encodes CASSLFRTGPYYGYTF. J is TRBJ1-2 and V is TRBV5-6, with 7 bases that match TRBD1. V was pared by 1 base and J by 3 bases, with 9 bases of the junction left unmatched. Germline V lookup: CDR1 SGHDT, CDR2 YYEEEE. This CDR3 contains 16 residues.

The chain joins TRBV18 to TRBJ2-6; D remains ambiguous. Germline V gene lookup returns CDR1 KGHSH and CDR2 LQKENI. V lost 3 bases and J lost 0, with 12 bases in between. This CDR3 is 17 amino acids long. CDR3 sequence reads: CASSPTFRGSGANVLTF. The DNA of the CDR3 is TGTGCCAGCTCACCTACCTTCCGTGGCTCTGGGGCCAACGTCCTGACTTTC.

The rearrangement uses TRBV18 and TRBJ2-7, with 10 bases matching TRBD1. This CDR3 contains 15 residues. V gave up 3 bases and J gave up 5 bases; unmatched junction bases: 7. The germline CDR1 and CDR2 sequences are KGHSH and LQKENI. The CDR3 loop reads CASSPRGDRGHEQYF. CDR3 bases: TGTGCCAGCTCACCGCGTGGGGACAGGGGCCACGAGCAGTACTTC.

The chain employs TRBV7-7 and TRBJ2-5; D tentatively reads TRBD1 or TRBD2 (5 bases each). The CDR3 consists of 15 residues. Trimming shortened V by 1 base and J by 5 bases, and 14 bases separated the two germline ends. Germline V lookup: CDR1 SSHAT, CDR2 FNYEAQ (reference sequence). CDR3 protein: CASSLERGPPETQYF. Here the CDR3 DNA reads TGTGCCAGCAGCTTAGAACGGGGCCCCCCCGAGACCCAGTACTTC.

The CDR3, as DNA: TGTGCCAGCAGCGGGACAGGGCGATATAATGAAAAACTGTTTTTT. This codes for CASSGTGRYNEKLFF. This chain joins TRBV5-4 and TRBJ1-4, with 9 bases aligning to TRBD1. There are 15 residues in the CDR3. The V segment lost 4 bases and the J segment 4 bases; nucleotides outside the gene matches: 5. Germline CDR1 reads SGHNT; CDR2 reads YYREEE (reference sequence).

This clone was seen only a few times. The CDR3 region is CASSEALRAGGREPQHF. The CDR3 DNA is TGTGCCAGCAGTGAAGCGCTTCGGGCAGGCGGCCGGGAGCCCCAGCATTTT. The chain uses TRBV2 and TRBJ1-5, with D hard to call. V lost 0 bases and J 8 bases, leaving 20 bases between the germline ends. Germline-derived CDR1 and CDR2 are SNHLY and FYNNEI. The CDR3 has 17 amino acids.

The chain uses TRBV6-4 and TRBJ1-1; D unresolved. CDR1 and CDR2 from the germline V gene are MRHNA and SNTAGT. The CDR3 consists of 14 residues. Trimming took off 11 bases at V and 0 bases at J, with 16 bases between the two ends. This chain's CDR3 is CASSAVPMNTEAFF. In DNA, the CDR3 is TGTGCCTCTTCGGCAGTCCCCATGAACACTGAAGCTTTCTTT.

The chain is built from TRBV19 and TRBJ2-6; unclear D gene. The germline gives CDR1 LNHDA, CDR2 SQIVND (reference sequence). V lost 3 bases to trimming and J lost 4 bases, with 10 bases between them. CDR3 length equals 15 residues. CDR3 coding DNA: TGTGCCAGTAGTATGCGAAGTAAAGGGGCCAACGTCCTGACTTTC. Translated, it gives CASSMRSKGANVLTF.

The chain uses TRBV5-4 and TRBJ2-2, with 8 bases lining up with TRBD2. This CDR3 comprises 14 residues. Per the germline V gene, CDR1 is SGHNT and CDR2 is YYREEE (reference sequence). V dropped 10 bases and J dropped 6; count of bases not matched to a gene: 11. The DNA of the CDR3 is TGTGCCGGAGAAGCGGGGGAGAGTCCCGGGGAGCTGTTTTTT. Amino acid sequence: CAGEAGESPGELFF. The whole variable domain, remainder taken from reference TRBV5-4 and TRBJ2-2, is ETGVTQSPTHLIKTRGQQVTLRCSSQSGHNTVSWYQQALGQGPQFIFQYYREEENGRGNFPPRFSGLQFPNYSSELNVNALELDDSALYLCAGEAGESPGELFFGEGSRLTVL.

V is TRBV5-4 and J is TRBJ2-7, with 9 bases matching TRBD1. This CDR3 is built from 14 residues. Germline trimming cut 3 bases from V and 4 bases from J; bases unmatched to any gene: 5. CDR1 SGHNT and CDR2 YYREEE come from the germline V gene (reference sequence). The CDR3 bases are TGTGCCAGCAGCTCGACCGGGACAGGGTACGAGCAGTACTTC. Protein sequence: CASSSTGTGYEQYF.

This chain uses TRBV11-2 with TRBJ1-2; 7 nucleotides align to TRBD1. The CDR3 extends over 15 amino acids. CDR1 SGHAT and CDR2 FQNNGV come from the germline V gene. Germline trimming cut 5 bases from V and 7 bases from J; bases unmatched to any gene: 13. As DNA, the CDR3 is TGTGCCAGCAGCGGAACCTCGCGACAGGGCTCTGGCTACACCTTC. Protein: CASSGTSRQGSGYTF. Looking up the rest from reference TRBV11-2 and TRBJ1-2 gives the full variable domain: EAGVAQSPRYKIIEKRQSVAFWCNPISGHATLYWYQQILGQGPKLLIQFQNNGVVDDSQLPKDRFSAERLKGVDSTLKIQPAKLEDSAVYLCASSGTSRQGSGYTFGSGTRLTVV.

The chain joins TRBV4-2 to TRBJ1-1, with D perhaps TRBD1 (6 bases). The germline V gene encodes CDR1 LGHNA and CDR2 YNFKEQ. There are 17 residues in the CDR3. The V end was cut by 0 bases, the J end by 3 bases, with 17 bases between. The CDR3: CASSQEVRGNMDTEAFF. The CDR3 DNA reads TGTGCCAGCAGCCAAGAGGTCAGGGGAAATATGGACACTGAAGCTTTCTTT.

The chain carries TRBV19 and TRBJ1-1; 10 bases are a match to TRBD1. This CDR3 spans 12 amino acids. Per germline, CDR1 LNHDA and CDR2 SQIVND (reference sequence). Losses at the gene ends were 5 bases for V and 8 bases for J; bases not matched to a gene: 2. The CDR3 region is CASSGTGVEAFF. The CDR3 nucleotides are TGTGCCAGTAGTGGGACAGGGGTCGAAGCTTTCTTT.

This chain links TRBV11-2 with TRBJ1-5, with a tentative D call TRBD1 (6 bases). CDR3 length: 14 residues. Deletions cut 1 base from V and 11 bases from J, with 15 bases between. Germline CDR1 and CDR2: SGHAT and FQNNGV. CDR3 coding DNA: TGTGCCAGCAGCTTAGCCGCTCGGGGGGCGGCCCAGCATTTT. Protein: CASSLAARGAAQHF.

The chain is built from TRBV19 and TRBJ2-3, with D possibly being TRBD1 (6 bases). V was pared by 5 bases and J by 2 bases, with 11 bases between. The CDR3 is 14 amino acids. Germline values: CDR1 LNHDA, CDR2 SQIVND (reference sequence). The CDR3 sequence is CASSETGHTDTQYF. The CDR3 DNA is TGTGCCAGTAGTGAGACAGGTCACACAGATACGCAGTATTTT. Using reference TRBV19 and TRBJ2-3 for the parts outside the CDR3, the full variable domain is DGGITQSPKYLFRKEGQNVTLSCEQNLNHDAMYWYRQDPGQGLRLIYYSQIVNDFQKGDIAEGYSVSREKKESFPLTVTSAQKNPTAFYLCASSETGHTDTQYFGPGTRLTVL.

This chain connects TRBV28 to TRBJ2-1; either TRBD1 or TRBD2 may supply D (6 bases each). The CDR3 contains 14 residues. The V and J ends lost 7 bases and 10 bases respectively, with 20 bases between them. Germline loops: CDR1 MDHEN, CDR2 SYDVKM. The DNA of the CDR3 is TGTGCCAGCACCCTAGGGGGGCACGTCCCCGAGCAGTTCTTC. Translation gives CASTLGGHVPEQFF.

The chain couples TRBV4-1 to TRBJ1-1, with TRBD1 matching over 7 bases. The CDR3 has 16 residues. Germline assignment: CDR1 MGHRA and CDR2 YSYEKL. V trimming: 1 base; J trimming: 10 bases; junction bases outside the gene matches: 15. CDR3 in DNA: TGCGCCAGCAGCCAAGGGGTTCTTGGACAGGCAAATCGAGCTTTCTTT. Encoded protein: CASSQGVLGQANRAFF.

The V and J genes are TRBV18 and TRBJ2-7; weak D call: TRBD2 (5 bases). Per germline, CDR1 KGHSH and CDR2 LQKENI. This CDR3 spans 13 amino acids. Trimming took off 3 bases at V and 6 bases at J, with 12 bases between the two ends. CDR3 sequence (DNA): TGTGCCAGCTCACCTTCGGACGAGGGCGAGCAGTACTTC. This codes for CASSPSDEGEQYF.

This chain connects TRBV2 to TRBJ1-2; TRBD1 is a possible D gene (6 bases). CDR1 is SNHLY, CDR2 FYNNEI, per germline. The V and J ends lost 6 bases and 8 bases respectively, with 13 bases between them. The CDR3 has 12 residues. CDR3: CASRRDKGGYTF. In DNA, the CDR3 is TGTGCCAGCAGAAGGGACAAAGGCGGCTACACCTTC.

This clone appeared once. CDR3: CASSSHRGSENIQYF. The DNA of the CDR3 is TGTGCCAGCAGCTCACATCGGGGATCCGAAAACATTCAGTACTTC. The chain uses TRBV9 and TRBJ2-4; D possibly corresponds to TRBD2 (5 bases). Trimming pared 4 bases from V and 5 bases from J, leaving 16 bases between. Germline V CDR1 and CDR2: SGDLS, YYNGEE. The CDR3 spans 15 residues.

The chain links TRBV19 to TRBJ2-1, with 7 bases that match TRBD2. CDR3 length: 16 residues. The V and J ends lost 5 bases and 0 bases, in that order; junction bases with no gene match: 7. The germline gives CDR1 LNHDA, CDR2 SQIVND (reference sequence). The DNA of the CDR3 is TGTGCCAGTAGTCCCCCGACTAGCAGCTCCTACAATGAGCAGTTCTTC. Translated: CASSPPTSSSYNEQFF.

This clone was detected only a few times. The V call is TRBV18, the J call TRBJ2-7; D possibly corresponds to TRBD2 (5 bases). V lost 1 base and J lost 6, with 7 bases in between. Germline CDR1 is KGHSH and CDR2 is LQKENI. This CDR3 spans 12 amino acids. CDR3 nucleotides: TGTGCCAGCTCACCACGCGGGTCCGAGCAGTACTTC. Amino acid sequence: CASSPRGSEQYF. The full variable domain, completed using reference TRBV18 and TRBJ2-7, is NAGVMQNPRHLVRRRGQEARLRCSPMKGHSHVYWYRQLPEEGLKFMVYLQKENIIDESGMPKERFSAEFPKEGPSILRIQQVVRGDSAAYFCASSPRGSEQYFGPGTRLTVT.

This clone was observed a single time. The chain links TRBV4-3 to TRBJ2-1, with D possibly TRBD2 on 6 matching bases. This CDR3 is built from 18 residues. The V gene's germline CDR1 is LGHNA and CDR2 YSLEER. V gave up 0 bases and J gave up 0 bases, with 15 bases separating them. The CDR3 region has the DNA TGCGCCAGCAGCCAAGATCGAGCTAGCGCAAGCTCCTACAATGAGCAGTTCTTC. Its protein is CASSQDRASASSYNEQFF.

The CDR3 DNA is TGTGCCAGCATATCAGGGGGGAGCTACGAGCAGTACTTC. Translated: CASISGGSYEQYF. The V gene is TRBV28, the J gene TRBJ2-7; D might be TRBD1 (7 bases). CDR3 length: 13 residues. Trimming shortened V by 7 bases and J by 3 bases, and 13 bases separated the two germline ends. CDR1 and CDR2 (germline): MDHEN, SYDVKM.

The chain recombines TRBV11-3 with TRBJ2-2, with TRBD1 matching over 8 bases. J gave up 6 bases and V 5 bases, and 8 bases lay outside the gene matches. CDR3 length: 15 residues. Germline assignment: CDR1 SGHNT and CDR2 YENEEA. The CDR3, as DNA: TGTGCCAGCAGCCCTCAGGGGGCGCTGGCCGGGGAGCTGTTTTTT. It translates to CASSPQGALAGELFF. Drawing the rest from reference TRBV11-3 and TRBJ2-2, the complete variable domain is EAGVVQSPRYKIIEKKQPVAFWCNPISGHNTLYWYLQNLGQGPELLIRYENEEAVDDSQLPKDRFSAERLKGVDSTLKIQPAELGDSAVYLCASSPQGALAGELFFGEGSRLTVL.

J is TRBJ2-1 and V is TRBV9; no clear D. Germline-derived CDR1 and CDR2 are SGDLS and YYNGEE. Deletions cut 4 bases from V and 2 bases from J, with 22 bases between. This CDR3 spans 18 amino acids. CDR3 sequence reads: CASSYTPPVLGTYNEQFF. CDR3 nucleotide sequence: TGTGCCAGCAGCTATACCCCCCCGGTGCTGGGAACCTACAATGAGCAGTTCTTC.

The CDR3 region has the DNA TGTGCCGGACCCCGACCAGGATCGCCGTCTGGAAACACCATATATTTT. Translating gives CAGPRPGSPSGNTIYF. The V gene is TRBV30, the J gene TRBJ1-3, with D uncertain. The CDR3 loop spans 16 amino acids. The ends were cut back, 8 bases at V and 1 base at J, with 21 bases in the middle. The V gene's germline CDR1 is GTSNPN and CDR2 SVGIG (reference sequence).

CDR3 in DNA: TGTGCCAGCAGCACCCGGGACAGCCCTCAGCCCCAGCATTTT. Translating it yields CASSTRDSPQPQHF. The chain carries TRBV9 and TRBJ1-5, with 7 bases identical to TRBD1. The CDR3 has 14 amino acids. Unmatched junction bases numbered 7, after V lost 4 bases and J lost 6 bases. Per germline, CDR1 SGDLS and CDR2 YYNGEE.

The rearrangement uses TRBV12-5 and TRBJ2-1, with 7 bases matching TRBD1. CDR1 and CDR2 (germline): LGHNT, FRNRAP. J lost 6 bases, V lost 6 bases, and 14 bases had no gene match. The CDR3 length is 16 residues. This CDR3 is CASGPARGPLSNEQFF. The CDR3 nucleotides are TGTGCTAGTGGCCCGGCGAGGGGGCCCTTGAGCAATGAGCAGTTCTTC.

CDR3 residues: CASSLRTANYGYTF. The CDR3 DNA is TGTGCCAGTAGCCTCAGGACAGCCAACTATGGCTACACCTTC. The genes are TRBV19 and TRBJ1-2; maybe TRBD1 (6 bases). Germline V lookup: CDR1 LNHDA, CDR2 SQIVND (reference sequence). The CDR3 loop spans 14 amino acids. V lost 6 bases, J lost 2 bases, and 13 bases lay in between. Full variable domain (remainder filled in from reference TRBV19 and TRBJ1-2): DGGITQSPKYLFRKEGQNVTLSCEQNLNHDAMYWYRQDPGQGLRLIYYSQIVNDFQKGDIAEGYSVSREKKESFPLTVTSAQKNPTAFYLCASSLRTANYGYTFGSGTRLTVV.

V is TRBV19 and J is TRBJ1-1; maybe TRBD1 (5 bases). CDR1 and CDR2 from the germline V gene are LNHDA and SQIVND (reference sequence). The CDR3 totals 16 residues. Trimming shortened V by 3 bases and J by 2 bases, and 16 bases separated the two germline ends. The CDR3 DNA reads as TGTGCCAGTAGTATGGCTTTGGGGGGTAGCAACACTGAAGCTTTCTTT. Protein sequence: CASSMALGGSNTEAFF. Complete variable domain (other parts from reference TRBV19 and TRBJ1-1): DGGITQSPKYLFRKEGQNVTLSCEQNLNHDAMYWYRQDPGQGLRLIYYSQIVNDFQKGDIAEGYSVSREKKESFPLTVTSAQKNPTAFYLCASSMALGGSNTEAFFGQGTRLTVV.